This T cell receptor beta chain emerged from a study of cytomegalovirus exposure and HLA in healthy donors. The donors were in the roughly 130-subject validation cohort, distinct from the approximately 670-subject first cohort. Repertoires were generated with immunoSEQ multiplex PCR, while TCRdb's copy carries only in-frame clones and drops some. The profile shows about 250,000 clones, about 86% of them singletons. V lost 4 bases, J lost 5 bases, and 11 bases lay in between. This CDR3 comprises 14 residues. Germline CDR1 is SNHLY and CDR2 is FYNNEI. The receptor comes from a man aged 18 to 35 in good health and CMV-seronegative. V and J are TRBV2 and TRBJ2-2; tentative D call: TRBD2 (6 bases). Source material: PBMCs. The DNA of the CDR3 is TGTGCCAGCAGTGGTAGACGGGAGACCGGGGAGCTGTTTTTT. Translation: CASSGRRETGELFF.